This entry is about one TCR beta chain. Its antigen is still unknown. An end of the junction does not agree with germline; a read error may underlie this. This sample was included in a study of CD8+CD57+ T cells in acquired aplastic anemia. Genomic DNA acted as the template from which TCR beta VDJ combination and CDR3 sequence profiling were carried out. MiXCR, run by TCRdb on the reads, gives a single entry per CDR3 protein. The data hold fewer than 250,000 distinct CDR3 sequences, with more than 40% observed a single time. Whole-study results and caveats: Patients had approximately 30 CD8+ CDR3 sequences in common with controls (the shared set). The study found no significant CD8+ Simpson's diversity difference between patients and controls.

Germline loops: CDR1 ENHRY, CDR2 SYGVKD. The CDR3 sequence is 13 residues long. Sequencing involved patients with CD8+CD57+ cell expansion previously shown by flow cytometry. Diagnosis of severe acquired aplastic anemia applied to all patients. The chain employs TRBV10-3 and TRBJ2-7; 9 nucleotides align to TRBD1. The receptor was isolated from a human donor with aplastic anemia. Sequencing used sorted CD4+, CD8+, or CD8+CD57+ T cells (not recorded which) from PBMCs. The CDR3 nucleotides read TGTGCCAGCAGTGCGGGACAGGGCCACGAGCAGTACTTC. Its translation is CASSAGQGHEQYF.